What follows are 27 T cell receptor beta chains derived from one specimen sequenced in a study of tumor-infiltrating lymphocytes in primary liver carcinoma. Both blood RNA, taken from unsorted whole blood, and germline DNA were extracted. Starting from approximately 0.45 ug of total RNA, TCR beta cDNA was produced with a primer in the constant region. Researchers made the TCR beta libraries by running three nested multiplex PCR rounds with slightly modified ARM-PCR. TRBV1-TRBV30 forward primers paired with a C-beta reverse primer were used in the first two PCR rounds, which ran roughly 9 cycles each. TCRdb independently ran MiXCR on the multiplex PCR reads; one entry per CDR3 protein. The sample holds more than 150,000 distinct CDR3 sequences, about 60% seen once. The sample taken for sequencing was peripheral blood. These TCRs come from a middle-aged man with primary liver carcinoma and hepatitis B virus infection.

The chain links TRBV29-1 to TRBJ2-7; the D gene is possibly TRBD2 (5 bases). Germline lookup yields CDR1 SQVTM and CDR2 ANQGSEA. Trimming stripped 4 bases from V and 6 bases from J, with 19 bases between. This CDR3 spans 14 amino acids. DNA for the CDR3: TGCAGCGTTGGAGGAGGACTTACGGGCTGCGAGCAGTACTTC. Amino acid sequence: CSVGGGLTGCEQYF.

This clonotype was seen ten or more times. The DNA for the CDR3 is TGTGCCAGCAGCTTGGGGGCAGTCAATCCCAAGACCCAGTACTTC. This sequence encodes CASSLGAVNPKTQYF. The rearrangement joins TRBV11-2 to TRBJ2-5, with D tentatively TRBD1 (6 bases). The germline V and J ends were trimmed by 3 bases and 6 bases, with 17 bases remaining between them. The CDR3 spans 15 residues. Germline loops: CDR1 SGHAT, CDR2 FQNNGV.

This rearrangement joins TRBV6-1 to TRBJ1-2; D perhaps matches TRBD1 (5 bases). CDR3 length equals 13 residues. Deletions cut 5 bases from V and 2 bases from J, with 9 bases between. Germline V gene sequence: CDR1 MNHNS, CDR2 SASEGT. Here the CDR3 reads CASSKDTNYGYTF. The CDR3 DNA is TGTGCCAGCAGTAAGGACACCAACTATGGCTACACCTTC.

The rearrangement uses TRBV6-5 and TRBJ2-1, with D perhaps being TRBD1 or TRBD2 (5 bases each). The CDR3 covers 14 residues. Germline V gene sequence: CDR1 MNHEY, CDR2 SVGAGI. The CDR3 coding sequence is TGTGCTTCGGGGCAGAGTGGCTCCTACAATGAGCAGTTCTTC. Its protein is CASGQSGSYNEQFF.

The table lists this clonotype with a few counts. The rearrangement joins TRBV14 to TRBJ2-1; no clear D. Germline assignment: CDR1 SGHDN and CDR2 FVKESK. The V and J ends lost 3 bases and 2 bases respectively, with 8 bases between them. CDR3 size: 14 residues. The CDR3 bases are TGTGCCAGCAGCCAGTCATCCGCCTACAATGAGCAGTTCTTC. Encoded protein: CASSQSSAYNEQFF.

The CDR3 DNA reads TGCAGCGTTGTCAGAACCGGAGGGGACACTGAAGCTTTCTTT. Protein: CSVVRTGGDTEAFF. The chain is built from TRBV29-1 and TRBJ1-1, with D perhaps matching TRBD1 (5 bases). Deletions cut 4 bases from V and 3 bases from J, with 15 bases between. Germline CDR1 reads SQVTM; CDR2 reads ANQGSEA. This CDR3 is built from 14 residues.

In DNA, the CDR3 is TGTGCCAACGGCTTAAATGTAGAAGACTACAATGAGCAGTTCTTC. This codes for CANGLNVEDYNEQFF. The rearrangement joins TRBV11-2 to TRBJ2-1; D not certain. CDR3 length: 15 amino acids. Deletions cut 10 bases from V and 3 bases from J, with 19 bases between. CDR1 and CDR2 from the germline V gene are SGHAT and FQNNGV.

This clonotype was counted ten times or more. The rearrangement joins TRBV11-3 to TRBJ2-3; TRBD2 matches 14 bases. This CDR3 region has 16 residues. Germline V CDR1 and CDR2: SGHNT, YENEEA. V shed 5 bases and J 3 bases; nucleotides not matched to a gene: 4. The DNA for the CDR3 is TGTGCCAGCAGCCCAGGACTAGCGGGAGGTACAGATACGCAGTATTTT. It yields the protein CASSPGLAGGTDTQYF.

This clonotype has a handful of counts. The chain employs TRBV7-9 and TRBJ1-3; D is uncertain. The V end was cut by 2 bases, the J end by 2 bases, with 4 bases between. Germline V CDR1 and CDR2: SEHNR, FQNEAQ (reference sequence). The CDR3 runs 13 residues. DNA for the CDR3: TGTGCCAGCAGCTTACTGACTGGAAACACCATATATTTT. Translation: CASSLLTGNTIYF.

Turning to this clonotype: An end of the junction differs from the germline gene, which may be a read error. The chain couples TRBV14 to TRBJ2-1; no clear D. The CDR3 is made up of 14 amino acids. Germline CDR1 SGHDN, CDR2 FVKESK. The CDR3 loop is CASSQGGRNNERFF. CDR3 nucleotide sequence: TGTGCCAGCAGCCAAGGTGGCAGGAACAATGAGCGGTTCTTC.

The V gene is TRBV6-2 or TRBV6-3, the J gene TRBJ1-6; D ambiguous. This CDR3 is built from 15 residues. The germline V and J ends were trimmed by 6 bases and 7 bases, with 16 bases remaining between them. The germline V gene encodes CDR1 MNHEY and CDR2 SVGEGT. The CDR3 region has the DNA TGTGCCAGCAGCCGACTGGACTTCAAGAATTCACCCCTCCACTTT. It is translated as CASSRLDFKNSPLHF.

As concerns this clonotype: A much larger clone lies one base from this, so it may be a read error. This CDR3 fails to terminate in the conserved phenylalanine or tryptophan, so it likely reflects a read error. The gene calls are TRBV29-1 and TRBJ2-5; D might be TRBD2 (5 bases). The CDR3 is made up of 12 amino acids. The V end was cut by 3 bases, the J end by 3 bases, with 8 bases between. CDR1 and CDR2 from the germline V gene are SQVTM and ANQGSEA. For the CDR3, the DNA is TGCAGCGTTGAGAGAGGGAAAGAGACCCAGTACCTC. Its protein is CSVERGKETQYL.

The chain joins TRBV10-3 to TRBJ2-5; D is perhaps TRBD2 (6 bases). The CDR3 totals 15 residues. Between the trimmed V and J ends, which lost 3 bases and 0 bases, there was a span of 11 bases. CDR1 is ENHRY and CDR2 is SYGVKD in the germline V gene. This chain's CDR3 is CAISERGGYQETQYF. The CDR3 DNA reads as TGTGCCATCAGTGAACGCGGAGGGTACCAAGAGACCCAGTACTTC.

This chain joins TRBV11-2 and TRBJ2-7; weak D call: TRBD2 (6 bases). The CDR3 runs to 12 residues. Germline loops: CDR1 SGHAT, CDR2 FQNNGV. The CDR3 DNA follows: TGTGTCAATAGCCTGCGGGACTACGAGCAGTACTTC. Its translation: CVNSLRDYEQYF.

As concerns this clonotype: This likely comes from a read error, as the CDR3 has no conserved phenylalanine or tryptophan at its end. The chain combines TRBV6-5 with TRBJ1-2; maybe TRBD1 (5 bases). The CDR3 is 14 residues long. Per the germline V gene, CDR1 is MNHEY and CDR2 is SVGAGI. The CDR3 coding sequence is TGTGCCAGCAGTTACGGCATGGGGGAACATGGTTACACCTCC. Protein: CASSYGMGEHGYTS.

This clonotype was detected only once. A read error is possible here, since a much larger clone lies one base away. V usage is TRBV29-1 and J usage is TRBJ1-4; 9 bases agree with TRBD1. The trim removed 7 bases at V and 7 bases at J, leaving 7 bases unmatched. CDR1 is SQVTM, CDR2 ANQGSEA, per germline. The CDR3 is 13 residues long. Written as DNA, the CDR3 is TGCAGCGCCCAGGCGACAGGGGGTGAAAAACTGTTTTTT. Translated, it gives CSAQATGGEKLFF.

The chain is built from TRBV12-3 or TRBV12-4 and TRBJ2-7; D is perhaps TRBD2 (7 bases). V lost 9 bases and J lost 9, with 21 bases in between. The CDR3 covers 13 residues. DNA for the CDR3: TGTGCCAGTGAGGCCCGGGGGGCTCATGGGCAGTACTTC. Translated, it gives CASEARGAHGQYF.

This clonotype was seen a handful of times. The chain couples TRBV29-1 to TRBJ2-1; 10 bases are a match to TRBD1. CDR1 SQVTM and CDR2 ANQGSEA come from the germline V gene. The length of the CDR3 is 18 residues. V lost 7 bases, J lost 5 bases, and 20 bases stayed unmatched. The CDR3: CSALTGGETSVWDNEQFF. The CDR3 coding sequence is TGCAGCGCTCTGACAGGGGGCGAAACTAGCGTGTGGGACAATGAGCAGTTCTTC.

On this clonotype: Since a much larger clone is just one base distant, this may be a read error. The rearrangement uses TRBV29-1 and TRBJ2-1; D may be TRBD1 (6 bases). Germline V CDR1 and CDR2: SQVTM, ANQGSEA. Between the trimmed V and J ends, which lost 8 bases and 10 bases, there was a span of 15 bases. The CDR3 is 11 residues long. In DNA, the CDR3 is TGCAGCTCCTACAGGGCAGGGGAGCAGTTCTTC. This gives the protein CSSYRAGEQFF.

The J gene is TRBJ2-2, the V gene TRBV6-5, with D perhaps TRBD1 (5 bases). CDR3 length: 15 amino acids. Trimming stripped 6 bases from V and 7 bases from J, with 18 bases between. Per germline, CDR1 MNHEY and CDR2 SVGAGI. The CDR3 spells CASSPGQGIIGELFF. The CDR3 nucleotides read TGTGCCAGCAGCCCCGGGCAGGGAATTATCGGGGAGCTGTTTTTT.

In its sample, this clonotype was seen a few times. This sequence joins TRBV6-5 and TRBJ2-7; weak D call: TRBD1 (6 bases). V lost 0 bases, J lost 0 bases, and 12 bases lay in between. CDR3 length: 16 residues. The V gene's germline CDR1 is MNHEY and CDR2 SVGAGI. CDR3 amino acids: CASSYSTGAGSYEQYF. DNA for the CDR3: TGTGCCAGCAGTTACTCGACAGGTGCCGGCTCCTACGAGCAGTACTTC.

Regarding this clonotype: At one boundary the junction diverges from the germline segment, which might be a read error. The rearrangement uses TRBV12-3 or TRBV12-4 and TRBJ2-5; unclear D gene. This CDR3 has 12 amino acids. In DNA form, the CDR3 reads TGTGCCAGCAGTTTTGCCCAAGAGACCCGGTACTTC. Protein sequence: CASSFAQETRYF.

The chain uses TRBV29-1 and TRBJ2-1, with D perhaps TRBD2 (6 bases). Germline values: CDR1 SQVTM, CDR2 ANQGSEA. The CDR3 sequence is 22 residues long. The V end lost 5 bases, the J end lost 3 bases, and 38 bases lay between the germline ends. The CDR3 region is CSVHFRYLIAGGPVDYYNEQFF. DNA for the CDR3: TGCAGCGTTCACTTCCGTTACCTTATAGCAGGAGGGCCGGTTGACTACTACAATGAGCAGTTCTTC.

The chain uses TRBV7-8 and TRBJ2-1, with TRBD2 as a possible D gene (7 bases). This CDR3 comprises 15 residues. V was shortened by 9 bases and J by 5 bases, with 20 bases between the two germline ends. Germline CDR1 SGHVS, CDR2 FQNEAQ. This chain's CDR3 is CASLAGAGAHNEQFF. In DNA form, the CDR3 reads TGTGCCAGTCTGGCGGGGGCGGGAGCTCACAATGAGCAGTTCTTC.

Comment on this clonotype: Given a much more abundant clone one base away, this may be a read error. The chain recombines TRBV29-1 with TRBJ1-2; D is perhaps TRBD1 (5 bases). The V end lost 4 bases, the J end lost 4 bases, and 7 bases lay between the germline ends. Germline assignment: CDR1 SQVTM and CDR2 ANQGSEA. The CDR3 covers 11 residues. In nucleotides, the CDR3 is TGCAGCGTTGGACAGCTCTATGGCTACACCTTC. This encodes CSVGQLYGYTF.

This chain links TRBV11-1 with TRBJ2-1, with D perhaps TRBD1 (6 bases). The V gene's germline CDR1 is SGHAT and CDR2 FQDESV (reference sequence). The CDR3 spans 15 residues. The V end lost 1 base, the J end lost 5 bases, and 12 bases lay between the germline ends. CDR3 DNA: TGTGCCAGCAGCTTAGGAACCGGGACACACAATGAGCAGTTCTTC. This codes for CASSLGTGTHNEQFF.

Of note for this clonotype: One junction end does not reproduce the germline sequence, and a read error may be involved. CDR3 in amino acids: CTSSQAPTSGETQYF. CDR3 DNA: TGCACCAGCAGCCAAGCCCCGACTAGCGGTGAGACCCAGTACTTC. J is TRBJ2-5 and V is TRBV4-1, with 9 bases lining up with TRBD2. Per germline, CDR1 MGHRA and CDR2 YSYEKL. CDR3 length: 15 residues.